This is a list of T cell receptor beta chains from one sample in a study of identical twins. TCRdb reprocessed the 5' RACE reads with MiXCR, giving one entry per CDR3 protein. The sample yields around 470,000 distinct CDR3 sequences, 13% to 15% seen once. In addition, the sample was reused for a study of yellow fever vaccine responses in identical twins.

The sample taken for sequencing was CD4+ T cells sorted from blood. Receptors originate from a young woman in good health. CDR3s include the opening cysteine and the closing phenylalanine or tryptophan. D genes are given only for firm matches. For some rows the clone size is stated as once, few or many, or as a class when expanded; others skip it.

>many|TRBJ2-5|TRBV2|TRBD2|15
TGTGCCACCACTAAACGACTAGCGGTGGAAGAGACCCAGTACTTC
CATTKRLAVEETQYF
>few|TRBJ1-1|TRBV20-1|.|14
TGCAGTGCTAGAGACCCAGGCGGGAACACTGAAGCTTTCTTT
CSARDPGGNTEAFF
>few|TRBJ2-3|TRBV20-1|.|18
TGCAGTGCCCCGGCGAAGGGCGGGGGCCCCCCTAGCACAGATACGCAGTATTTT
CSAPAKGGGPPSTDTQYF
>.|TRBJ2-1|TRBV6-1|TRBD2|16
TGTGCCAGCAGAACACTTAGCGGGGCGGTTTTTAATGAGCAGTTCTTC
CASRTLSGAVFNEQFF
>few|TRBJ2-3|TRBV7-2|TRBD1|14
TGTGCCAGCAACGACAGGGGAGTAGCAGATACGCAGTATTTT
CASNDRGVADTQYF
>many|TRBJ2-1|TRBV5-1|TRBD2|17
TGCGCCAGCAGCTTGGGACTAGCGGGTGCCTCCTACAATGAGCAGTTCTTC
CASSLGLAGASYNEQFF
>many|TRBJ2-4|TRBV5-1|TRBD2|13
TGCGCCAGCAGCCCCGGGGGGGCGAACATTCAGTACTTC
CASSPGGANIQYF
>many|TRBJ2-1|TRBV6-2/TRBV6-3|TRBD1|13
TGTGCCAGCAGTTGGGACAGTTACAATGAGCAGTTCTTC
CASSWDSYNEQFF
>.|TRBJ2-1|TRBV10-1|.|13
TGCGCCAGCAGCGTCGACAGGACCAATGAGCAGTTCTTC
CASSVDRTNEQFF
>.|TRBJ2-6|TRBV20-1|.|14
TGCAGTGCCGTGATTACCTCTGGGGCCAACGTCCTGACTTTC
CSAVITSGANVLTF
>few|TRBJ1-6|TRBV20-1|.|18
TGCAGTGCTAGGGATCGAAAAGGGCGATCGGCCTATAATTCACCCCTCCACTTT
CSARDRKGRSAYNSPLHF
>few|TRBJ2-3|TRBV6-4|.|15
TGTGCCAGCAGTGTACTTAGCGGCCCTGGAAATACGCAGTATTTT
CASSVLSGPGNTQYF
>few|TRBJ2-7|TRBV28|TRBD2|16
TGTGCCAGCAGTTCAACAAGTGGGGCGGGGGGCCACGAGCAGTACTTC
CASSSTSGAGGHEQYF
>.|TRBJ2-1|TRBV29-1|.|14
TGCAGCGTTGAACTACAGGAGTCCTACAATGAGCAGTTCTTC
CSVELQESYNEQFF
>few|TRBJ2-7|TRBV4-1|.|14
TGCGCCAGCAGCCACCGGGACAACTCCTACGAGCAGTACTTC
CASSHRDNSYEQYF
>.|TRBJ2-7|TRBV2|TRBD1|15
TGTGCCAGCAGGGGAGGACAGGGGGCGAACTACGAGCAGTACTTC
CASRGGQGANYEQYF
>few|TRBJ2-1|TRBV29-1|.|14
TGCAGCGTTGATCGAGGGGAAGGCGACAATGAGCAGTTCTTC
CSVDRGEGDNEQFF
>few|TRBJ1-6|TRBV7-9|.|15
TGTGCCAGCAGCCCTCGCTCGTTGGGTAATTCACCCCTCCACTTT
CASSPRSLGNSPLHF
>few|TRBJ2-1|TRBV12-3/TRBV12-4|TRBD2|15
TGTGCCAGCAGCTTGAGCGGGGGCCCTCTCAATGAGCAGTTCTTC
CASSLSGGPLNEQFF
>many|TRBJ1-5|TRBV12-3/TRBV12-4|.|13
TGTGCCAGCAGCCAGGGGAGCAATCAGCCCCAGCATTTT
CASSQGSNQPQHF
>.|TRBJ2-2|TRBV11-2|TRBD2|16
TGTGCCAGCAGCGTGCGGGAGCGGTCGTACACCGGGGAGCTGTTTTTT
CASSVRERSYTGELFF
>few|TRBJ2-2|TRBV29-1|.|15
TGCAGCGTTGAAACCATCAGGGTCGGGGCCGGGGAGCTGTTTTTT
CSVETIRVGAGELFF
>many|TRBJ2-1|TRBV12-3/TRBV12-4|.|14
TGTGCCAGCAGGGGAGCGGGTTTCTACAATGAGCAGTTCTTC
CASRGAGFYNEQFF
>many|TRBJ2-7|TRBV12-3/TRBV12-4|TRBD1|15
TGTGCCAGCAGTTTAAAGGCAGGGGGCTTCTACGAGCAGTACTTC
CASSLKAGGFYEQYF
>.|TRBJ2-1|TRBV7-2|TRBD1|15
TGTGCCAGCAGCTTCCGAGGGACAGATTACAATGAGCAGTTCTTC
CASSFRGTDYNEQFF